This entry lists 13 T cell receptor beta chains sequenced from one sample in a study of cytomegalovirus exposure and HLA in healthy donors. Both 60 Vbeta primers and 13 Jbeta primers went into the PCR. Here immunoSEQ multiplex PCR was the method, and the copy in TCRdb shows in-frame clones only, minus some. The table includes around 170,000 clones, around 80% detected once. Input material: PBMCs. These receptors were collected from a woman aged 45-65 years in good health and CMV-seropositive.

This clone was counted a single time. A junction boundary mismatches the germline segment, possibly from a read error. The chain uses TRBV7-7 and TRBJ2-1, with 7 bases aligning to TRBD1. The length of the CDR3 is 16 residues. CDR1 is SSHAT, CDR2 FNYEAQ, per germline (reference sequence). CDR3 in amino acids: CASRSPTGAPYNEQFF. The CDR3 DNA reads TGTGCTAGCAGGTCTCCTACAGGGGCCCCGTACAATGAGCAGTTCTTC.

The chain joins TRBV9 to TRBJ1-1, with a tentative D call TRBD1 (5 bases). Germline loops: CDR1 SGDLS, CDR2 YYNGEE. Trimming took off 0 bases at V and 4 bases at J, with 10 bases between the two ends. This CDR3 region has 14 residues. For the CDR3, the DNA is TGTGCCAGCAGCGTAGACAGGTCGGTCACTGAAGCTTTCTTT. This sequence encodes CASSVDRSVTEAFF.

On this clone: Its ends do not fully match the called genes, so a read error is possible. The rearrangement joins TRBV7-9 to TRBJ1-6; 9 bases map to TRBD1. CDR1 is SEHNR, CDR2 FQNEAQ, per germline (reference sequence). The CDR3 is 17 residues long. CDR3 protein: CSSSKTGGGSYNSPLHF. The CDR3 region has the DNA TGTTCCAGCAGCAAGACAGGGGGAGGCTCCTATAATTCACCCCTCCACTTT.

This clone was recorded only once. The V and J genes are TRBV7-2 and TRBJ1-1; D possibly corresponds to TRBD1 (5 bases). Germline CDR1 and CDR2: SGHTA and FQGNSA. V was pared by 2 bases and J by 1 base, with 8 bases between. CDR3 length: 14 residues. CDR3 loop: CASSLQGSNTEAFF. CDR3 sequence (DNA): TGTGCCAGCAGCTTACAGGGTTCGAACACTGAAGCTTTCTTT.

The chain employs TRBV9 and TRBJ2-2; 8 bases agree with TRBD2. The trim removed 0 bases at V and 2 bases at J, leaving 3 bases unmatched. Per germline, CDR1 SGDLS and CDR2 YYNGEE. The length of the CDR3 is 16 residues. The CDR3 nucleotides read TGTGCCAGCAGCGTAGGAGTAGCGGGAAACACCGGGGAGCTGTTTTTT. Protein sequence: CASSVGVAGNTGELFF.

In its sample, this clone was seen a few times. The J gene is TRBJ2-1, the V gene TRBV6-6; 10 positions match TRBD2. The CDR3 runs 15 residues. Germline V gene lookup returns CDR1 MNHNY and CDR2 SVGAGI (reference sequence). V shed 5 bases and J 8 bases; nucleotides not matched to a gene: 9. The CDR3 DNA is TGTGCCAGCAGTGGTAAGCGGGGGGGCCCCGATGAGCAGTTCTTC. It encodes CASSGKRGGPDEQFF.

The chain couples TRBV4-1 to TRBJ2-6; D perhaps matches TRBD1 (6 bases). V was cut by 4 bases and J by 2 bases, with 12 bases left in between. CDR1 and CDR2 (germline): MGHRA, YSYEKL. CDR3 length equals 16 residues. The CDR3 nucleotides read TGCGCCAGCAGCCGCCCGGGACAAACTGGGGCCAACGTCCTGACTTTC. Amino acid sequence: CASSRPGQTGANVLTF.

V and J are TRBV28 and TRBJ1-3; a possible D gene is TRBD1 (6 bases). V shed 6 bases and J shed 3 bases, with 12 bases lying between them. The CDR3 loop spans 14 amino acids. Germline V CDR1 and CDR2: MDHEN, SYDVKM. The CDR3 bases are TGTGCCAGCAGGGACAGAGCGTATGGAAACACCATATATTTT. This sequence encodes CASRDRAYGNTIYF.

CDR3 sequence (DNA): TGTGCCAGCAGCGTAGTAGTGGGGGGCCAAGAGACCCAGTACTTC. Residues: CASSVVVGGQETQYF. The V gene is TRBV9, the J gene TRBJ2-5; the D gene is possibly TRBD2 (6 bases). CDR3 size: 15 residues. V lost 0 bases and J lost 1, with 10 bases in between. CDR1 and CDR2 from the germline V gene are SGDLS and YYNGEE.

The V gene is TRBV11-2, the J gene TRBJ2-3; TRBD1 aligns across 7 bases. The CDR3 length is 15 residues. CDR1 and CDR2 from the germline V gene are SGHAT and FQNNGV. The V gene end was trimmed by 0 bases and the J gene end by 1 base; junction bases not matched to a gene: 1. The CDR3 DNA follows: TGTGCCAGCAGCTTAGAAGGGACAGGCACAGATACGCAGTATTTT. It translates to CASSLEGTGTDTQYF.

This chain links TRBV7-9 with TRBJ2-1, with 7 bases matching TRBD1. With V trimmed by 5 bases and J by 6 bases, 10 bases remained unmatched. This CDR3 region has 15 residues. Germline lookup yields CDR1 SEHNR and CDR2 FQNEAQ (reference sequence). CDR3 loop: CASSQPGQPFNEQFF. CDR3 coding DNA: TGTGCCAGCAGCCAACCGGGACAGCCTTTCAATGAGCAGTTCTTC.

The chain couples TRBV9 to TRBJ2-3; 7 positions agree with TRBD2. Germline CDR1 and CDR2: SGDLS and YYNGEE. CDR3 length: 18 amino acids. V lost 0 bases, J lost 4 bases, and 14 bases stayed unmatched. CDR3 amino acids: CASSVAIVASGIADTQYF. The CDR3 region has the DNA TGTGCCAGCAGCGTAGCGATAGTAGCGAGCGGGATAGCAGATACGCAGTATTTT.

The genes are TRBV4-1 and TRBJ1-2; 7 bases are a match to TRBD1. This CDR3 is 16 amino acids long. The V gene end was trimmed by 1 base and the J gene end by 8 bases; junction bases not matched to a gene: 13. CDR1 is MGHRA, CDR2 YSYEKL, per germline. CDR3 in DNA: TGCGCCAGCAGCCAAGTCCTCTACACTCAAGGGGGCGGCTACACCTTC. Protein: CASSQVLYTQGGGYTF.